This T cell receptor (beta chain) comes out of a study of blood T cell repertoires in COVID-19. The overall study: Donors in the United States, Italy and Spain gave samples during acute or convalescent COVID-19.

Sequencing used immunoSEQ multiplex PCR; TCRdb keeps in-frame clones, though not all of them. The sample includes hundreds of thousands of clones, about 90% of them seen just once. V gave up 3 bases and J gave up 3 bases; unmatched junction bases: 2. The CDR3 is 15 residues long. Germline V gives CDR1 MNHNS, CDR2 SASEGT. V gene TRBV6-1 combines with J gene TRBJ1-5, with TRBD1 matching 10 bases. Sequencing used peripheral blood. The sequence was collected from a woman aged 40 to 50 who had recovered from COVID-19. The CDR3 bases are TGTGCCAGCAGTGAGGGACAGGGGTACAATCAGCCCCAGCATTTT. It yields the protein CASSEGQGYNQPQHF.